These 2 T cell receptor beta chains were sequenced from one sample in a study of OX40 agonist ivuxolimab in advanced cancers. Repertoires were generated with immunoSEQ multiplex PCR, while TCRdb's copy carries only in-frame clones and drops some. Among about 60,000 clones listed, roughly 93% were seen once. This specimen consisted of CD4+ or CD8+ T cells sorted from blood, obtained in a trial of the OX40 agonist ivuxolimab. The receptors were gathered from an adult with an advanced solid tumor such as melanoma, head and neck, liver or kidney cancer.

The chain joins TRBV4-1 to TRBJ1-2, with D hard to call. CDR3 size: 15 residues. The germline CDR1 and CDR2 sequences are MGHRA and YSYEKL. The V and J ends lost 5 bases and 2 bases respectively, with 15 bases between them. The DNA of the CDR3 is TGCGCCAGCAGCGGACGGACGAGTGGAAACTATGGCTACACCTTC. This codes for CASSGRTSGNYGYTF.

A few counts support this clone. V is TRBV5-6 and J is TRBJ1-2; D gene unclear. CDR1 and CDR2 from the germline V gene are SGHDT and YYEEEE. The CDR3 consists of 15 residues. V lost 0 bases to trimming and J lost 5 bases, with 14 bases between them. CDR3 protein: CASSLEAYSQYGYTF. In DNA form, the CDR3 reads TGTGCCAGCAGCTTGGAAGCTTACAGCCAATATGGCTACACCTTC.